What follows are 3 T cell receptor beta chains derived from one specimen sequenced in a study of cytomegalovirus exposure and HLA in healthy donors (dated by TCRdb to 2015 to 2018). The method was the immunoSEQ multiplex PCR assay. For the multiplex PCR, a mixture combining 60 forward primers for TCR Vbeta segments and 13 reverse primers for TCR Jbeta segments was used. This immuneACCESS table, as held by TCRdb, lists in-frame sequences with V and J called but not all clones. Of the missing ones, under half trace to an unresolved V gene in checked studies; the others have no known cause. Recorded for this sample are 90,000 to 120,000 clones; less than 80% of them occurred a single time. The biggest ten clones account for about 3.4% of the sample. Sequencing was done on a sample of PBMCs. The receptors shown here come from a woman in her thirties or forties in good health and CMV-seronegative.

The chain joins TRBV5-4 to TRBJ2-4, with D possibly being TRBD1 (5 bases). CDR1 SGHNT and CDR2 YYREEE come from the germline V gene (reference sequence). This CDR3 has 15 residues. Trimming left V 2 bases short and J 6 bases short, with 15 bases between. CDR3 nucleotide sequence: TGTGCCAGCAGCTTAGGAACCACCCAGGGAAACATTCAGTACTTC. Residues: CASSLGTTQGNIQYF.

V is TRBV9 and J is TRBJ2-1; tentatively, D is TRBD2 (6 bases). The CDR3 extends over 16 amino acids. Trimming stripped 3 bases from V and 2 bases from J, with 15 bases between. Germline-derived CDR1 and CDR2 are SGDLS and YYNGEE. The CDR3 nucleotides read TGTGCCAGCAGCGCGGCGGGGCGGGAAACCTACAATGAGCAGTTCTTC. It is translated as CASSAAGRETYNEQFF. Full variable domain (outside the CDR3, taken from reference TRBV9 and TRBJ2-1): DSGVTQTPKHLITATGQRVTLRCSPRSGDLSVYWYQQSLDQGLQFLIQYYNGEERAKGNILERFSAQQFPDLHSELNLSSLELGDSALYFCASSAAGRETYNEQFFGPGTRLTVL.

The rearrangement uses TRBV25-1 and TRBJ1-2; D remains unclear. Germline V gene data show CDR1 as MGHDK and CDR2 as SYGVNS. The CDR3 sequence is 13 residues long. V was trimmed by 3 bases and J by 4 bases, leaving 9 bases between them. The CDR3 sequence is CASSDPASYGYTF. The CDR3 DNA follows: TGTGCCAGCAGTGACCCAGCGAGCTATGGCTACACCTTC.